This TCR beta chain appears in the sequencing data of a study of blood T cell repertoires in COVID-19. In the study overall: Researchers got acute and convalescent COVID-19 samples from the United States, Italy and Spain.

Assay used: immunoSEQ multiplex PCR; TCRdb lists only in-frame clones, some missing. The sample shows 250,000 to 350,000 clones, about nine tenths of them seen only once. Participants came from fewer than 25 US areas, aged about 18 to 89 years. Participant reports of clinical history set cohort assignment. V lost 3 bases to trimming and J lost 5 bases; unmatched junction nucleotides: 6. This CDR3 spans 14 amino acids. Germline V gene data show CDR1 as SGHTA and CDR2 as FQGNSA. The rearrangement joins TRBV7-2 to TRBJ2-5, with 7 bases matching TRBD2. The receptor's source is a woman aged 45-60 years who had been exposed to COVID-19. The sequencing sample was made of PBMCs or T cells enriched from blood (not recorded which). CDR3 loop: CASSLSRGGETQYF. The DNA of the CDR3 is TGTGCCAGCAGCTTGTCGCGGGGAGGGGAGACCCAGTACTTC.